The TCR beta chain under discussion was sequenced for a study of CD8+ T cells in alopecia areata. Study information: Those patients who were treated received oral tofacitinib, which was given at 5 to 10 mg twice daily for moderate-to-severe alopecia areata.

The CDR3 length is 15 residues. V lost 2 bases, J lost 6 bases, and 13 bases lay in between. CDR1 and CDR2 (germline): MNHEY, SVGAGI. Samples from alopecia areata patients were lesional scalp punch biopsies and peripheral blood. After isolation, RNA underwent reverse transcription to generate cDNA as the sequencing template. The data were produced by immunoSEQ multiplex PCR, yet TCRdb's version contains in-frame clones alone and is incomplete. In the table there are approximately 150,000 clones, 65% to 75% of which are singletons. The genes are TRBV6-5 and TRBJ1-4; tentative D call: TRBD1 (6 bases). Sequenced material: CD8+ T cells sorted from blood, taken at week 0. The receptor comes from a human donor with alopecia areata. CDR3 region: CASSYLWGRDEKLFF. Written as DNA, the CDR3 is TGTGCCAGCAGTTACCTCTGGGGGCGAGATGAAAAACTGTTTTTT.